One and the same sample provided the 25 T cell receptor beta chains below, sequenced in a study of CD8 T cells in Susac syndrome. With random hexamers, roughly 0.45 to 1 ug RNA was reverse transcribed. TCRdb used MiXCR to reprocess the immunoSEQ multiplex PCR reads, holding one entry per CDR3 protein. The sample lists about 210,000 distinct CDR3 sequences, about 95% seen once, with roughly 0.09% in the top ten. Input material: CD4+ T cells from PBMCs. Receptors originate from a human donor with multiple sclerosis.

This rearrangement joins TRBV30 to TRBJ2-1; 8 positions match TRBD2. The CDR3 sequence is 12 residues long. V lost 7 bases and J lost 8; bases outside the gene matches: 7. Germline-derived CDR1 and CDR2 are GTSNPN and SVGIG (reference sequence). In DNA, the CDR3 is TGTGCCTTAGGACTAGCTTGGGATGAGCAGTTCTTC. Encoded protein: CALGLAWDEQFF.

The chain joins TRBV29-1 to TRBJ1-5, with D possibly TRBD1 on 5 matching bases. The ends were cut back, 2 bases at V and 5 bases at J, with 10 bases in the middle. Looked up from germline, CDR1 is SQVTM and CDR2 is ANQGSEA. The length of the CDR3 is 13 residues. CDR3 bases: TGCAGCGTTGAACAGGGTAAAGATCAGCCCCAGCATTTT. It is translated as CSVEQGKDQPQHF. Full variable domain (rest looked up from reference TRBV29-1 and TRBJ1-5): SAVISQKPSRDICQRGTSLTIQCQVDSQVTMMFWYRQQPGQSLTLIATANQGSEATYESGFVIDKFPISRPNLTFSTLTVSNMSPEDSSIYLCSVEQGKDQPQHFGDGTRLSIL.

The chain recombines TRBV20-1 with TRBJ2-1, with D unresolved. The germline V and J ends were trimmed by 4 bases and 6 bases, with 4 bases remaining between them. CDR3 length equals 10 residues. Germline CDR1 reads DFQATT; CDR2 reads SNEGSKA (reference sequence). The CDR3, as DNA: TGCAGTGCTAAATTCAATGAGCAGTTCTTC. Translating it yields CSAKFNEQFF.

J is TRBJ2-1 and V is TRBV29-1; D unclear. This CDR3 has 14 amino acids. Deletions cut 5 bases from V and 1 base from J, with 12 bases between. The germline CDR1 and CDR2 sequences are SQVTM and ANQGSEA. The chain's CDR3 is CSVLTGSSYNEQFF. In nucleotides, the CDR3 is TGCAGCGTTCTTACGGGTTCGTCCTACAATGAGCAGTTCTTC.

The CDR3 is CASSSLRENIQYF. The CDR3 bases are TGTGCCAGCAGCTCCTTGCGGGAAAACATTCAGTACTTC. The rearrangement joins TRBV11-2 to TRBJ2-4; D may be TRBD2 (5 bases). The germline gives CDR1 SGHAT, CDR2 FQNNGV. The length of the CDR3 is 13 residues. The V gene lost 4 bases and the J gene lost 5 bases, with 9 bases spanning the gap.

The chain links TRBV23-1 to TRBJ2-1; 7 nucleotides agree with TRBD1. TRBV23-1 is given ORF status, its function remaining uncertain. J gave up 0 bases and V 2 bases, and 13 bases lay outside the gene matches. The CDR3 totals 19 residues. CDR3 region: CASSQPGQNNLSSYNEQFF. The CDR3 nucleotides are TGCGCCAGCAGTCAACCGGGACAGAACAACCTAAGCTCCTACAATGAGCAGTTCTTC.

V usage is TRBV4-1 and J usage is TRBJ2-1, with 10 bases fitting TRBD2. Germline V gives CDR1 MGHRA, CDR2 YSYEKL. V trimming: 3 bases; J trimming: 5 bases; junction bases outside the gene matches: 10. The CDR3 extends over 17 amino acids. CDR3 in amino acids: CASSQLPSGSRNNEQFF. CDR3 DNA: TGCGCCAGCAGCCAGCTTCCTAGCGGGAGCCGAAACAATGAGCAGTTCTTC.

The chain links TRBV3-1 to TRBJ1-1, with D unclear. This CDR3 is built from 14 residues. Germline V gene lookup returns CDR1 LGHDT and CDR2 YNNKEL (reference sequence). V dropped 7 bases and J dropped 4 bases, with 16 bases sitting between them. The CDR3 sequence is CASTLKTGGTEAFF. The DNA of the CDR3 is TGTGCCAGCACCCTAAAAACGGGCGGCACTGAAGCTTTCTTT. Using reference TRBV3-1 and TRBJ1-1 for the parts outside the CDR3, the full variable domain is DTAVSQTPKYLVTQMGNDKSIKCEQNLGHDTMYWYKQDSKKFLKIMFSYNNKELIINETVPNRFSPKSPDKAHLNLHINSLELGDSAVYFCASTLKTGGTEAFFGQGTRLTVV.

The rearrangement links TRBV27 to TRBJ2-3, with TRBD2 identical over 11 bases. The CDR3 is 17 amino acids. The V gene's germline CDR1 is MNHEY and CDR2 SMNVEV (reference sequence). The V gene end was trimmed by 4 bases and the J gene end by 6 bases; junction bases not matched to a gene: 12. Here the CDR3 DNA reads TGTGCCAGCAGTTCCCTTACGACTAGCGGGATGGGGGATACGCAGTATTTT. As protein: CASSSLTTSGMGDTQYF.

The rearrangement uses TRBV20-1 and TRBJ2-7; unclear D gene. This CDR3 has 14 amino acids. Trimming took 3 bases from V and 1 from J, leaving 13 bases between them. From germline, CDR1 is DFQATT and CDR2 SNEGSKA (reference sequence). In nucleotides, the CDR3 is TGCAGTGCTAGTCGTGGTTCAGCTTCCTACGAGCAGTACTTC. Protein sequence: CSASRGSASYEQYF.

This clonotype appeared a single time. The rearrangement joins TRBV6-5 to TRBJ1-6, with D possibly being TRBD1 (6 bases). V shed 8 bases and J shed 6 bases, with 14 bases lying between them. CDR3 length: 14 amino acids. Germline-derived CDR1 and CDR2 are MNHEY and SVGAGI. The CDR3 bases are TGTGCCAGCCACACAGGGATCCTTAATTCACCCCTCCACTTT. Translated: CASHTGILNSPLHF.

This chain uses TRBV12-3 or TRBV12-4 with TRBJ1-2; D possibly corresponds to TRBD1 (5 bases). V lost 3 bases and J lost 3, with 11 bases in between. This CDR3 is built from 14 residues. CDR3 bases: TGTGCCAGCAGTTTTCGGGCAGGGCACTATGGCTACACCTTC. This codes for CASSFRAGHYGYTF.

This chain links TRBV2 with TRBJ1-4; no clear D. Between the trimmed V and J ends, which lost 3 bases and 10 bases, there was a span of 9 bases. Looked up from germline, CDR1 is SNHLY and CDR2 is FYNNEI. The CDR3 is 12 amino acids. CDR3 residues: CASSDGFGKLFF. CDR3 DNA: TGTGCCAGCAGTGATGGGTTCGGAAAACTGTTTTTT.

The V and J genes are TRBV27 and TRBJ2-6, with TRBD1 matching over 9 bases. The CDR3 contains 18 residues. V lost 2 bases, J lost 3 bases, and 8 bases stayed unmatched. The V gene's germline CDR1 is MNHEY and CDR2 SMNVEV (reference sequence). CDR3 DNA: TGTGCCAGCAGTTTAATAGGGACAGGGAGTGGTGGGGCCAACGTCCTGACTTTC. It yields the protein CASSLIGTGSGGANVLTF.

The DNA for the CDR3 is TGTGCCATGTCGACCGGCAGCTCCTACGAGCAGTACTTC. This codes for CAMSTGSSYEQYF. This chain connects TRBV19 to TRBJ2-7; D is unclear. V was trimmed by 10 bases and J by 0 bases, leaving 13 bases between them. This CDR3 has 13 amino acids. Per germline, CDR1 LNHDA and CDR2 SQIVND (reference sequence).

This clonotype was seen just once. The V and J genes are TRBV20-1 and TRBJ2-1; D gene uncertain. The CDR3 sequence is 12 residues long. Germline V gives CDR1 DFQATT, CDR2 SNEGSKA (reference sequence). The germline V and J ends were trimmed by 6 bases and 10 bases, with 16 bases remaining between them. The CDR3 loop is CSASPRIREQFF. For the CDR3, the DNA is TGCAGTGCCTCGCCCCGGATACGGGAGCAGTTCTTC.

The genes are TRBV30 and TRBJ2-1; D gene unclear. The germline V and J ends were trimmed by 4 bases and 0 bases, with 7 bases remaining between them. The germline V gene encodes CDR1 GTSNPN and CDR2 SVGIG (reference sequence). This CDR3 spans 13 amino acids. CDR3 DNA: TGTGCCTGGACCCGCCGCTCCTACAATGAGCAGTTCTTC. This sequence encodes CAWTRRSYNEQFF. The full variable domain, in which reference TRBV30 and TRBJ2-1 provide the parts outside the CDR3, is SQTIHQWPATLVQPVGSPLSLECTVEGTSNPNLYWYRQAAGRGLQLLFYSVGIGQISSEVPQNLSASRPQDRQFILSSKKLLLSDSGFYLCAWTRRSYNEQFFGPGTRLTVL.

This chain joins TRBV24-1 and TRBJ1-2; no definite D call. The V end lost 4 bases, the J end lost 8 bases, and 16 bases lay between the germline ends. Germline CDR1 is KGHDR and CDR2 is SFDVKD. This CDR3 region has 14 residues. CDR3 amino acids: CATSDPTEMRGYTF. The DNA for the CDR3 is TGTGCCACCAGTGACCCCACTGAAATGCGGGGCTACACCTTC.

DNA for the CDR3: TGTGCCAGCAGCTTACGACAGGGTGACGAAAAACTGTTTTTT. Translated: CASSLRQGDEKLFF. The rearrangement uses TRBV7-9 and TRBJ1-4; the match to TRBD1 covers 7 bases. With V trimmed by 2 bases and J by 8 bases, 5 bases remained unmatched. The CDR3 has 14 residues. Germline CDR1 SEHNR, CDR2 FQNEAQ (reference sequence).

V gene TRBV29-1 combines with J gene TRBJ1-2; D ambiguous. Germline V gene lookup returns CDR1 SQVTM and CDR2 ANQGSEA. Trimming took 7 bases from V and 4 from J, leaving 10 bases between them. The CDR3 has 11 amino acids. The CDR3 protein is CSADPSYGYTF. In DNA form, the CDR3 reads TGCAGCGCCGATCCGTCCTATGGCTACACCTTC. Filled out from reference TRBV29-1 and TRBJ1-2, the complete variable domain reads SAVISQKPSRDICQRGTSLTIQCQVDSQVTMMFWYRQQPGQSLTLIATANQGSEATYESGFVIDKFPISRPNLTFSTLTVSNMSPEDSSIYLCSADPSYGYTFGSGTRLTVV.

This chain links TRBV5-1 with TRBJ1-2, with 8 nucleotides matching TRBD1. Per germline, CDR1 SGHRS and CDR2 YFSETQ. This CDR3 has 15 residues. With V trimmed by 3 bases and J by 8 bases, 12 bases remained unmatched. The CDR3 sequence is CASSYPTGDWRGYTF. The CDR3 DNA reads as TGCGCCAGCAGCTACCCGACAGGGGACTGGAGAGGCTACACCTTC.

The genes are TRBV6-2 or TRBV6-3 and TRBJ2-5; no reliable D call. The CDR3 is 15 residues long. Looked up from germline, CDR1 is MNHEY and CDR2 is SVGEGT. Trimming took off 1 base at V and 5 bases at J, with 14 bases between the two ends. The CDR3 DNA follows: TGTGCCAGCAGTTACTTGACCGCGGTTTGGGAGACCCAGTACTTC. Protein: CASSYLTAVWETQYF.

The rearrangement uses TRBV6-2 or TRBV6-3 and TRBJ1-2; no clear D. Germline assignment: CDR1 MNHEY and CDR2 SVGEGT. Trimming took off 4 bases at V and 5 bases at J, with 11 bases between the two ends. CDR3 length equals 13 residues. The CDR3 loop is CASSFHRGYGYTF. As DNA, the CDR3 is TGTGCCAGCAGTTTCCACAGAGGATATGGCTACACCTTC.

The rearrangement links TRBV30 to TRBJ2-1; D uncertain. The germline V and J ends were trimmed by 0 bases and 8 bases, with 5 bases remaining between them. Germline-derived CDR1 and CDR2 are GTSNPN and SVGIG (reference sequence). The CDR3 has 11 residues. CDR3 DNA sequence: TGTGCCTGGAGTGTCCGACATGAGCAGTTCTTC. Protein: CAWSVRHEQFF.

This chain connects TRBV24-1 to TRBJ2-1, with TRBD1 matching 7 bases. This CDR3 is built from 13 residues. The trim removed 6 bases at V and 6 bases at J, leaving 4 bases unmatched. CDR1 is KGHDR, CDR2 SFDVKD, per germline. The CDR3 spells CATSRDSTNEQFF. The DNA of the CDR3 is TGTGCCACCAGTCGGGACAGTACCAATGAGCAGTTCTTC.